One and the same sample provided the 4 T cell receptor beta chains below, sequenced in a study of blood T cell repertoires in COVID-19. Repertoires were generated with immunoSEQ multiplex PCR, while TCRdb's copy carries only in-frame clones and drops some. The sample lists about 300,000 clones; about nine tenths were seen once. Sequenced sample: peripheral blood. The receptors originated from a woman aged 45-65 years with COVID-19, enrolled during active disease.

The rearrangement links TRBV4-2 to TRBJ1-1; D is unresolved. The V gene's germline CDR1 is LGHNA and CDR2 YNFKEQ. CDR3 size: 13 residues. Trimming shortened V by 6 bases and J by 0 bases, and 8 bases separated the two germline ends. This chain's CDR3 is CASREDLNTEAFF. CDR3 sequence (DNA): TGTGCCAGCAGGGAAGACTTGAACACTGAAGCTTTCTTT.

This clone was seen a handful of times. The chain links TRBV10-3 to TRBJ2-2; tentatively, D is TRBD1 (5 bases). V was pared by 3 bases and J by 7 bases, with 9 bases between. Germline V gives CDR1 ENHRY, CDR2 SYGVKD. This CDR3 has 13 residues. The CDR3 nucleotides are TGTGCCATCAGTGAAGGACAAAACGGGGAGCTGTTTTTT. This codes for CAISEGQNGELFF.

The chain couples TRBV5-1 to TRBJ2-1; D ambiguous. This CDR3 region has 13 residues. The germline CDR1 and CDR2 sequences are SGHRS and YFSETQ. Trimming shortened V by 2 bases and J by 7 bases, and 10 bases separated the two germline ends. The CDR3 DNA reads TGCGCCAGCAGCTTTTTGGTTCAGAATGAGCAGTTCTTC. It translates to CASSFLVQNEQFF.

The rearrangement uses TRBV30 and TRBJ1-1, with D tentatively TRBD1 (5 bases). The germline CDR1 and CDR2 sequences are GTSNPN and SVGIG (reference sequence). V shed 0 bases and J shed 1 base, with 21 bases lying between them. CDR3 length equals 18 residues. DNA of the CDR3: TGTGCCTGGAGTGTACGAAGGAGTCAGGGTTTTGGGAACACTGAAGCTTTCTTT. It is translated as CAWSVRRSQGFGNTEAFF. Using reference TRBV30 and TRBJ1-1 for the parts outside the CDR3, the full variable domain is SQTIHQWPATLVQPVGSPLSLECTVEGTSNPNLYWYRQAAGRGLQLLFYSVGIGQISSEVPQNLSASRPQDRQFILSSKKLLLSDSGFYLCAWSVRRSQGFGNTEAFFGQGTRLTVV.